This note documents a single T cell receptor beta chain sequence. What it binds is unknown. Each CDR3 protein gets one entry after TCRdb re-called the RACE reads with MiXCR. The table shows 130,000 or so distinct CDR3 sequences, with around 10% occurring only once. This sample was included in a study of human T cells and chemical hapten exposure. About the research overall: 2% DPC applied to a 2 cm by 2 cm arm area sensitized donors. Small volume differences among pooled libraries mainly caused per-sample TCR yield variation.

The sample's time point: patch test 3, about 24 weeks after DPC sensitization. Described treatment: therapeutic diphenylcyclopropenone sensitization with weekly scalp DPC. The study enrolled 18 to 70-year-old alopecia patients suitable for DPC. Study-wide results and limits: PT1 expanded TCR counts and patch test score were linked, and their correlation was positive.

The CDR3 is 13 residues long. Trimming removed 2 bases from V and 5 bases from J, with 10 bases in between. The germline gives CDR1 DFQATT, CDR2 SNEGSKA (reference sequence). The clonotype originates from a woman in her fifties or sixties with alopecia areata. Some clones in this sample may be carry-over from other donors' samples. Sequencing used whole blood, obtained in connection with sensitization to the hapten diphenylcyclopropenone (DPC). The genes are TRBV20-1 and TRBJ1-5; no definite D call. The CDR3 sequence is CSARHGRDQPQHF. Here the CDR3 DNA reads TGCAGTGCTAGACACGGACGGGATCAGCCCCAGCATTTT.